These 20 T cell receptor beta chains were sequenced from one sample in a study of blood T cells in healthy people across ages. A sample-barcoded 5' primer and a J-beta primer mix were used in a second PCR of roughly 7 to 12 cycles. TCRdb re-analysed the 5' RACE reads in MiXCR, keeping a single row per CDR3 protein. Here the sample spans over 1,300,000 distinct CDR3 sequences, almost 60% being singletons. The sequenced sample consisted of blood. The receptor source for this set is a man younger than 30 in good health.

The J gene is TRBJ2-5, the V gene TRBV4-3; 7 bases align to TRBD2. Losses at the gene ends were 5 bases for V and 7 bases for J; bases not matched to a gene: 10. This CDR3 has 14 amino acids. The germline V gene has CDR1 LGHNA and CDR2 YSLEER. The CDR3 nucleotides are TGCGCCAGCAGCTATTCTCGACTAGCTGGGACCCAGTACTTC. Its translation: CASSYSRLAGTQYF.

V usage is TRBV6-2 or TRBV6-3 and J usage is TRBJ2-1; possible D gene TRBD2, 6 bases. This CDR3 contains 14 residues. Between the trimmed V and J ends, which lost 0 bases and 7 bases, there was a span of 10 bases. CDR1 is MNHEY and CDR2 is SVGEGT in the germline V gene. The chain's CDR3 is CASSYSAGRNEQFF. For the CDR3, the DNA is TGTGCCAGCAGTTACTCAGCGGGCAGGAATGAGCAGTTCTTC.

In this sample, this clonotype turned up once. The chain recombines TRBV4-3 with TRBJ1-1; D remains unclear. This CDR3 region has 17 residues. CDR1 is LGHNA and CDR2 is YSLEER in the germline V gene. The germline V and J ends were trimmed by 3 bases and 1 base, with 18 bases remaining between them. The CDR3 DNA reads TGCGCCAGCAGCCATTTTTTACGATCACACTGGAACACTGAAGCTTTCTTT. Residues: CASSHFLRSHWNTEAFF.

CDR3 coding DNA: TGTGCCATCCTCACTAGCGGGAGGAGTGAGCAGTTCTTC. This translates into CAILTSGRSEQFF. This chain uses TRBV10-3 with TRBJ2-1; 12 nucleotides line up with TRBD2. Germline CDR1 reads ENHRY; CDR2 reads SYGVKD. The J segment lost 9 bases and the V segment lost 8 bases, leaving 5 bases of the junction unmatched. The CDR3 contains 13 residues.

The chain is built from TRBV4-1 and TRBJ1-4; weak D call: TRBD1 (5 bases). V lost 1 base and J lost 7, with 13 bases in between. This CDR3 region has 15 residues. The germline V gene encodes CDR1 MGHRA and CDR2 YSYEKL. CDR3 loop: CASSQARDGSEKLFF. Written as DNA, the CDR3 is TGCGCCAGCAGCCAAGCAAGGGACGGGAGTGAAAAACTGTTTTTT.

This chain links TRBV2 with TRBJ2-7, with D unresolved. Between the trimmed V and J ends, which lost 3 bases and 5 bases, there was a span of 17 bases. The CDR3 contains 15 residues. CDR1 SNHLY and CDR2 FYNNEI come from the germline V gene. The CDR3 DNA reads TGTGCCAGCAGTGATACCCAGATTGAGACAAACGAGCAGTACTTC. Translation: CASSDTQIETNEQYF. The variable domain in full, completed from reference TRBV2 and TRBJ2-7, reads EPEVTQTPSHQVTQMGQEVILRCVPISNHLYFYWYRQILGQKVEFLVSFYNNEISEKSEIFDDQFSVERPDGSNFTLKIRSTKLEDSAMYFCASSDTQIETNEQYFGPGTRLTVT.

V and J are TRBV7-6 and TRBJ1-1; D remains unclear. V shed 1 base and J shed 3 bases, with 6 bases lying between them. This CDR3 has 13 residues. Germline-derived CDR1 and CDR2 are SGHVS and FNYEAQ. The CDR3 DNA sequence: TGTGCCAGCAGCTTAGGTATTTACACTGAAGCTTTCTTT. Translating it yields CASSLGIYTEAFF.

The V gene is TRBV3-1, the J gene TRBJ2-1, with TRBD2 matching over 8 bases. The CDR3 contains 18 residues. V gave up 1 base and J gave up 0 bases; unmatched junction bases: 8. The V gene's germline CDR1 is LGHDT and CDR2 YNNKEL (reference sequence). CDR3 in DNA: TGTGCCAGCAGCCAAGGTAATAGCGGGGCCTTCTCCTACAATGAGCAGTTCTTC. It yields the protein CASSQGNSGAFSYNEQFF.

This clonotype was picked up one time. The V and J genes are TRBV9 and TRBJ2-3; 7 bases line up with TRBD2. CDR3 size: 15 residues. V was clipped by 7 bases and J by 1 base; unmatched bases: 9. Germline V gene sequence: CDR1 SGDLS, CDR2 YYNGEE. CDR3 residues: CASASGLLGTDTQYF. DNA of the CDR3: TGTGCCAGCGCATCGGGACTACTTGGCACAGATACGCAGTATTTT.

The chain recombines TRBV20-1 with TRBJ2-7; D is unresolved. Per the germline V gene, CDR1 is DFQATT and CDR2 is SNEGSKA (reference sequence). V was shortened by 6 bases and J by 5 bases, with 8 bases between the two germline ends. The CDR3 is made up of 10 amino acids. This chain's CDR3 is CSAVYDEQYF. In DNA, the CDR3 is TGCAGTGCCGTCTATGACGAGCAGTACTTC.

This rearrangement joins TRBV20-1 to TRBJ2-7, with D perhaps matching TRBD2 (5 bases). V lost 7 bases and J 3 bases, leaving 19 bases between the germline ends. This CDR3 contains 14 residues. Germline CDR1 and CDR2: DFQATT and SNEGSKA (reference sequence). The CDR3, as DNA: TGCAGTGGCGTCGGGCTAGCCTTAAACTACGAGCAGTACTTC. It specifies CSGVGLALNYEQYF.

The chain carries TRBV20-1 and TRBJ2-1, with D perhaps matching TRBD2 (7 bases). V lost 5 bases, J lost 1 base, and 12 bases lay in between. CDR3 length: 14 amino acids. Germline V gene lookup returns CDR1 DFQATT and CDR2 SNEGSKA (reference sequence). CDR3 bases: TGCAGTGCTCCCAGGGGACTATCCTACAATGAGCAGTTCTTC. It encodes CSAPRGLSYNEQFF.

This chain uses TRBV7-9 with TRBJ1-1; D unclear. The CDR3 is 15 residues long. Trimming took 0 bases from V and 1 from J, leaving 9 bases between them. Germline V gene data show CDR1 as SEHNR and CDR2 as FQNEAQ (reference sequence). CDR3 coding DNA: TGTGCCAGCAGCTTAGCAGAATCTGCGAACACTGAAGCTTTCTTT. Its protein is CASSLAESANTEAFF.

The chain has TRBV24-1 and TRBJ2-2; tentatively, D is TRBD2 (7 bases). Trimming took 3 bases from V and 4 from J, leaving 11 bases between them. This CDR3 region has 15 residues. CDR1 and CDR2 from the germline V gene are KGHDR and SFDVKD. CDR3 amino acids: CATSDPGGRTGELFF. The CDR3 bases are TGTGCCACCAGTGATCCGGGGGGCCGCACCGGGGAGCTGTTTTTT.

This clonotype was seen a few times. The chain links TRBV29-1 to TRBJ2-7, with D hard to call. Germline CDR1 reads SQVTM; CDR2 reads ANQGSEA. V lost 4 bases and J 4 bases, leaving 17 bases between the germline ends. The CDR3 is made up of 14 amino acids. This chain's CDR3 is CSVVGVVGDYEQYF. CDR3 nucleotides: TGCAGCGTTGTAGGAGTCGTCGGTGATTACGAGCAGTACTTC.

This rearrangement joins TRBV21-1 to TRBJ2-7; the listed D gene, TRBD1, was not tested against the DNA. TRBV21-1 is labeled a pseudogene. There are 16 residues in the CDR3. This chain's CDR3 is CASRPVGRDRYYEQYF. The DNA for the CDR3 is TGTGCCAGCAGACCCGTGGGTAGGGACAGATACTACGAGCAGTACTTC.

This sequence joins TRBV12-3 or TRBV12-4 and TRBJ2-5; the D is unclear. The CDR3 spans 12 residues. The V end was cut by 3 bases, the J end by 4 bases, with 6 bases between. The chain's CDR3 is CASSFGSETQYF. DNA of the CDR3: TGTGCCAGCAGTTTTGGTTCAGAGACCCAGTACTTC.

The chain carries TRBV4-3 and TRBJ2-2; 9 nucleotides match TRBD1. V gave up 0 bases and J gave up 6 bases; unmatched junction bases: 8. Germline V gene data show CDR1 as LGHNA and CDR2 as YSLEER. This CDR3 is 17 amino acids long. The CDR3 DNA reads TGCGCCAGCAGCCAAGAACGGCTCTGGACAGGGGCCGGGGAGCTGTTTTTT. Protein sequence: CASSQERLWTGAGELFF.

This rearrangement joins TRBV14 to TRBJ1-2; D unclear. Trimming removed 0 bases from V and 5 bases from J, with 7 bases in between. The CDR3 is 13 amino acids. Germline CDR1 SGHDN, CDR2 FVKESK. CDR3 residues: CASSQEASYGYTF. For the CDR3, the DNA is TGTGCCAGCAGCCAAGAGGCAAGTTATGGCTACACCTTC.

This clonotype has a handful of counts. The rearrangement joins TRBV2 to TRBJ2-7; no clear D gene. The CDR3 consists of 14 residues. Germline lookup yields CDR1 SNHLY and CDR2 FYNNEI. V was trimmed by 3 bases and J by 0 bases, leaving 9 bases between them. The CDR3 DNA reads TGTGCCAGCAGTGATGTCGATAGCTCCTACGAGCAGTACTTC. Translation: CASSDVDSSYEQYF.